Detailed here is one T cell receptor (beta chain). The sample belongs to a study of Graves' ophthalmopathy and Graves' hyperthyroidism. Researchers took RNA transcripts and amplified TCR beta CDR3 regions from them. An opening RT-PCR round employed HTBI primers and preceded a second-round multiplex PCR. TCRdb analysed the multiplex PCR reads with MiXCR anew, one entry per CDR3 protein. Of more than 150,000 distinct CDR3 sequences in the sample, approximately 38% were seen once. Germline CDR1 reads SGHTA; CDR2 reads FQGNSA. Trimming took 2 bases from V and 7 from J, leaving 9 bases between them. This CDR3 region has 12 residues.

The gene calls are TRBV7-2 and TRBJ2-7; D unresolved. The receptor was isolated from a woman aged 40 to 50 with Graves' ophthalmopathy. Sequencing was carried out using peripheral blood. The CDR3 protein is CASSLYTREQYF. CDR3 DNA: TGTGCCAGCAGCTTATATACTCGGGAGCAGTACTTC.